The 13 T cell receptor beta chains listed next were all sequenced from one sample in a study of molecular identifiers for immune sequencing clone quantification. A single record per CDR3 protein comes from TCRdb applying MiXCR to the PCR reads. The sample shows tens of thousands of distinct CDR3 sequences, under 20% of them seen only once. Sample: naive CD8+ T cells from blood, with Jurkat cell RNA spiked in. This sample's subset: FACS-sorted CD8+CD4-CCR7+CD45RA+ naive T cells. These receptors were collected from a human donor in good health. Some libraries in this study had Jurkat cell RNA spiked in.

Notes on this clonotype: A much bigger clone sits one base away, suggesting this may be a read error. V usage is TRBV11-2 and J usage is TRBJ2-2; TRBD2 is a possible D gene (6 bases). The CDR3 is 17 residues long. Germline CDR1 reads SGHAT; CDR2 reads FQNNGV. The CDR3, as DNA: TGTGCCAGCAGCTTTTATTCCGGACCTAGGGGAACCGGGGGGCTGTTTTTT. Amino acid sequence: CASSFYSGPRGTGGLFF.

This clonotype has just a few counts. The CDR3 DNA follows: TGTGCCAGCAGACATATAGGCAATGAGCAGTTCTTC. Translation: CASRHIGNEQFF. The chain links TRBV27 to TRBJ2-1; D ambiguous. The V gene lost 6 bases and the J gene lost 6 bases, with 9 bases spanning the gap. The CDR3 has 12 residues. Looked up from germline, CDR1 is MNHEY and CDR2 is SMNVEV (reference sequence).

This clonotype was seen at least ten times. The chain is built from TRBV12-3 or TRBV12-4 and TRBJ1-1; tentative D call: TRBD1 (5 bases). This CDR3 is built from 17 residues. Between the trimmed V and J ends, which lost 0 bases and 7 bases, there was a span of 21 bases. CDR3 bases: TGTGCCAGCAGTTTAGCGGAGGGGACCGGATTAAAGAATGAAGCTTTCTTT. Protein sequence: CASSLAEGTGLKNEAFF.

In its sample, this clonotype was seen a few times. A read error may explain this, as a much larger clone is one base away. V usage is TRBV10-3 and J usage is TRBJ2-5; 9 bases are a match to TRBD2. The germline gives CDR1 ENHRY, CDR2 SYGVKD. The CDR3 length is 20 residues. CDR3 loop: CAIGDSTSGTSHGGFETQYF. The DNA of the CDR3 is TGTGCCATCGGTGATTCGACCTCCGGGACTAGCCATGGCGGGTTTGAGACCCAGTACTTC.

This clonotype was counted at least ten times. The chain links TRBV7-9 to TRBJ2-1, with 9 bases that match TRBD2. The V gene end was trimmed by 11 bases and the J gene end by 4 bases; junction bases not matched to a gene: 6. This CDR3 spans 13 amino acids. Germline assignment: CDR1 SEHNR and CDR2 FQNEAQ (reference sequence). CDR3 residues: CAGGLALYNEQFF. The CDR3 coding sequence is TGTGCCGGAGGACTAGCGCTATACAATGAGCAGTTCTTC.

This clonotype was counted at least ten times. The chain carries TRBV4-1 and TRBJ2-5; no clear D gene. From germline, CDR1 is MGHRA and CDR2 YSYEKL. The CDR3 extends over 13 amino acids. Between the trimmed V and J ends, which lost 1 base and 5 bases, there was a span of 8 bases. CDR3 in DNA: TGCGCCAGCAGCCAAGTTCTAACGGAGACCCAGTACTTC. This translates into CASSQVLTETQYF.

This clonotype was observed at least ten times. DNA of the CDR3: TGTGCCAGCAGCGTAGGGCACAACACTGAAGCTTTCTTT. It codes for CASSVGHNTEAFF. The chain links TRBV9 to TRBJ1-1; no clear D. From germline, CDR1 is SGDLS and CDR2 YYNGEE. This CDR3 has 13 amino acids. V was clipped by 0 bases and J by 2 bases, with 5 bases between them.

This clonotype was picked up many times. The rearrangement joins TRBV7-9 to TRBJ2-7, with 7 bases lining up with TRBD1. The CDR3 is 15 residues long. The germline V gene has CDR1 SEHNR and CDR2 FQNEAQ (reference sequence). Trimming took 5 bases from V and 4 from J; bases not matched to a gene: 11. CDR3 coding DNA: TGTGCCAGCAGCGTCCGGGACAGACTAAAATACGAGCAGTACTTC. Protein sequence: CASSVRDRLKYEQYF.

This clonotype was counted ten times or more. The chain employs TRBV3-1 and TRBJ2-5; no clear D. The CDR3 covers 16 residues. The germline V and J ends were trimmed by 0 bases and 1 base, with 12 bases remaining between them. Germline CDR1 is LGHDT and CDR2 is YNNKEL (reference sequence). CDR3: CASSQETGQVQETQYF. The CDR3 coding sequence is TGTGCCAGCAGCCAAGAAACGGGTCAGGTCCAAGAGACCCAGTACTTC.

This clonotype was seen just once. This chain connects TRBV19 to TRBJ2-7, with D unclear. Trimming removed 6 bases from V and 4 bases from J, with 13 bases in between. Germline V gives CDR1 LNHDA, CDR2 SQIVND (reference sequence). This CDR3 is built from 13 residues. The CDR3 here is CASSYRARYEQYF. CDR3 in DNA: TGTGCCAGTAGCTACCGGGCCCGTTACGAGCAGTACTTC.

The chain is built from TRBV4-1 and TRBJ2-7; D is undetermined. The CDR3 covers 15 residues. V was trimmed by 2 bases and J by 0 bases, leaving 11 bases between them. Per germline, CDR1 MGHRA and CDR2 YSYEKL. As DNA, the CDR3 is TGCGCCAGCAGCCAACAGCACCTGAACTCCTACGAGCAGTACTTC. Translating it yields CASSQQHLNSYEQYF.

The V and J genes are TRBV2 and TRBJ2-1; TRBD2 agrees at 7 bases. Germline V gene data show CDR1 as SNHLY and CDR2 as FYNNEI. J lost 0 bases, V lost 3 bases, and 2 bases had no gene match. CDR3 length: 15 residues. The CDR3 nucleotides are TGTGCCAGCAGTGACGGACTAGACTCCTACAATGAGCAGTTCTTC. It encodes CASSDGLDSYNEQFF.

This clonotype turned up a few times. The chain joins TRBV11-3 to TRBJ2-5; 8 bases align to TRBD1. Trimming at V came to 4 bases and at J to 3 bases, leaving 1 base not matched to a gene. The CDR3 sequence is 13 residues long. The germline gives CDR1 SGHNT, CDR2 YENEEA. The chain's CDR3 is CASSSDREETQYF. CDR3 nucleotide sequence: TGTGCCAGCAGCTCGGACAGGGAAGAGACCCAGTACTTC.